Following are 32 T cell receptor beta chains from one sample sequenced in a study of blood T cell repertoires in COVID-19. Assay: immunoSEQ multiplex PCR; the TCRdb copy retains only in-frame clones and omits some. The top ten hold less than 60% of the sample, which has over 70,000 clones, around three quarters seen once. Sequenced: peripheral blood. These receptors all come from a human donor in a cohort sampled during active COVID-19.

This clone showed up just a few times. The V and J genes are TRBV18 and TRBJ1-2; 8 bases map to TRBD1. The CDR3 runs 12 residues. From germline, CDR1 is KGHSH and CDR2 LQKENI. The J segment lost 6 bases and the V segment lost 6 bases, leaving 3 bases of the junction unmatched. As DNA, the CDR3 is TGTGCCAGCTCTCCAGGGGGCCATGGCTACACCTTC. As protein: CASSPGGHGYTF.

In the case of this clone: In the same sample, other DNA sequences code for this CDR3. The chain recombines TRBV15 with TRBJ2-3; TRBD2 is a possible D gene (5 bases). Germline V gene sequence: CDR1 LNHNV, CDR2 YYDKDF (reference sequence). The CDR3 extends over 13 amino acids. Trimming stripped 3 bases from V and 1 base from J, with 5 bases between. In nucleotides, the CDR3 is TGTGCCACCAGCAGGGGAGGCACAGATACGCAGTATTTT. It yields the protein CATSRGGTDTQYF.

This clone turned up a few times. The rearrangement links TRBV6-5 to TRBJ2-7; a weak D match, TRBD1 (5 bases). CDR3 length: 13 amino acids. Trimming cost V 6 bases and J 6 bases, with 15 bases left between them. Germline CDR1 is MNHEY and CDR2 is SVGAGI. CDR3: CASRHQGSSEQYF. The CDR3 DNA is TGTGCCAGCAGGCACCAGGGTTCAAGCGAGCAGTACTTC.

This chain connects TRBV20-1 to TRBJ2-7; D unresolved. The V gene's germline CDR1 is DFQATT and CDR2 SNEGSKA (reference sequence). The CDR3 has 10 residues. The CDR3 loop reads CSAVVREQYF. The DNA of the CDR3 is TGCAGCGCGGTGGTAAGGGAGCAGTACTTC.

The rearrangement uses TRBV7-2 and TRBJ2-7; 10 bases fit TRBD2. This CDR3 has 16 residues. After removal of 3 bases from V and 1 base from J, the junction contained 6 bases not matched to a gene. CDR1 and CDR2 (germline): SGHTA, FQGNSA. The CDR3 protein is CASSLKAGGPSYEQYF. Here the CDR3 DNA reads TGTGCCAGCAGCTTGAAAGCGGGAGGGCCTTCCTACGAGCAGTACTTC.

The chain combines TRBV3-1 (or the pseudogene TRBV3-2) with TRBJ2-3; 9 bases fit TRBD2. The length of the CDR3 is 14 residues. Germline V CDR1 and CDR2: LGHDT, YNNKEL (reference sequence). With 4 bases clipped from V and 3 bases from J, the junction kept 2 bases outside the gene matches. The DNA of the CDR3 is TGTGCCAGCAGCCCGCGGGAGGGGACAGATACGCAGTATTTT. It encodes CASSPREGTDTQYF.

V usage is TRBV18 and J usage is TRBJ1-5; 8 nucleotides match TRBD1. J was trimmed by 5 bases and V by 3 bases; bases with no gene match: 3. The V gene's germline CDR1 is KGHSH and CDR2 LQKENI. The CDR3 consists of 14 residues. The CDR3 DNA reads TGTGCCAGCTCACCTACAGGGGGTCATCAGCCCCAGCATTTT. It specifies CASSPTGGHQPQHF.

This clone occurred once. This rearrangement joins TRBV4-3 to TRBJ2-2, with D possibly TRBD2 on 6 matching bases. CDR3 length equals 14 residues. Germline lookup yields CDR1 LGHNA and CDR2 YSLEER. The germline V and J ends were trimmed by 9 bases and 2 bases, with 13 bases remaining between them. CDR3: CASSGTHNTGELFF. The CDR3 coding sequence is TGCGCCAGTTCCGGGACTCACAACACCGGGGAGCTGTTTTTT.

This clone was detected a few times. The V call is TRBV13, the J call TRBJ1-6; perhaps TRBD1 as D (6 bases). The germline V gene has CDR1 PRHDT and CDR2 FYEKMQ (reference sequence). V lost 2 bases and J 7 bases, leaving 18 bases between the germline ends. The CDR3 runs 17 residues. CDR3 coding DNA: TGTGCCAGCAGCTTAATGGCGGGGGGCGCGGGGAATTCACCCCTCCACTTT. Its protein is CASSLMAGGAGNSPLHF.

The chain combines TRBV7-8 with TRBJ1-5; perhaps TRBD1 as D (5 bases). Trimming removed 5 bases at V and 7 bases at J, with 18 bases between. Germline lookup yields CDR1 SGHVS and CDR2 FQNEAQ. There are 15 residues in the CDR3. The CDR3 nucleotides are TGTGCCAGCAGCGAATTGTCGGGGGGTTGGCAGCCCCAGCATTTT. Protein product: CASSELSGGWQPQHF.

This sequence joins TRBV7-9 and TRBJ1-2; D gene uncertain. Trimming removed 1 base at V and 2 bases at J, with 14 bases between. This CDR3 is built from 16 residues. Germline values: CDR1 SEHNR, CDR2 FQNEAQ (reference sequence). The CDR3 loop is CASSLGVRISNYGYTF. The CDR3 coding sequence is TGTGCCAGCAGCTTAGGGGTGCGGATTTCAAACTATGGCTACACCTTC.

This chain joins TRBV28 and TRBJ2-3; 7 bases match TRBD2. J gave up 4 bases and V 8 bases, and 6 bases lay outside the gene matches. In germline, CDR1 is MDHEN, CDR2 SYDVKM. CDR3 length: 13 residues. CDR3 region: CASGLAASDTQYF. The DNA for the CDR3 is TGTGCCAGCGGCCTAGCGGCCTCAGATACGCAGTATTTT.

This clone occurred once. The chain recombines TRBV28 with TRBJ2-7; tentatively, D is TRBD1 (5 bases). Germline V CDR1 and CDR2: MDHEN, SYDVKM. The CDR3 totals 14 residues. V lost 7 bases and J 2 bases, leaving 15 bases between the germline ends. This CDR3 is CASNRSRAPYEQYF. The DNA of the CDR3 is TGTGCCAGCAATCGCTCCAGGGCCCCCTACGAGCAGTACTTC. Drawing the rest from reference TRBV28 and TRBJ2-7, the complete variable domain is DVKVTQSSRYLVKRTGEKVFLECVQDMDHENMFWYRQDPGLGLRLIYFSYDVKMKEKGDIPEGYSVSREKKERFSLILESASTNQTSMYLCASNRSRAPYEQYFGPGTRLTVT.

This sequence joins TRBV3-1 (or the pseudogene TRBV3-2) and TRBJ1-1; possibly TRBD1 for D (6 bases). Trimming removed 0 bases at V and 0 bases at J, with 26 bases between. This CDR3 region has 21 residues. Per germline, CDR1 LGHDT and CDR2 YNNKEL (reference sequence). The CDR3 sequence: CASSQEDFFWGQLTMNTEAFF. CDR3 coding DNA: TGTGCCAGCAGCCAAGAAGATTTTTTTTGGGGACAACTTACCATGAACACTGAAGCTTTCTTT.

This chain joins TRBV6-5 and TRBJ1-1; TRBD1 matches at 9 bases. The V segment lost 5 bases and the J segment 8 bases; nucleotides outside the gene matches: 6. Looked up from germline, CDR1 is MNHEY and CDR2 is SVGAGI. The length of the CDR3 is 13 residues. DNA of the CDR3: TGTGCCAGCAGTCTGGACAGGGGAGACGAAGCTTTCTTT. It codes for CASSLDRGDEAFF.

The CDR3, as DNA: TGTGCCAGCAGTTTCACGGGGACTAGCGGCTACAATGAGCAGTTCTTC. It specifies CASSFTGTSGYNEQFF. This chain uses TRBV27 with TRBJ2-1, with 11 bases lining up with TRBD2. The junction had 4 bases not matched to a gene; V was cut back by 3 bases and J by 3 bases. There are 16 residues in the CDR3. The germline CDR1 and CDR2 sequences are MNHEY and SMNVEV (reference sequence).

The chain joins TRBV12-5 to TRBJ1-1; 8 nucleotides match TRBD1. CDR3 length: 14 residues. Germline CDR1 LGHNT, CDR2 FRNRAP. V was clipped by 1 base and J by 7 bases; unmatched bases: 5. CDR3 sequence (DNA): TGTGCTAGTGGTTTGGGGACAGGGACCATTGAAGCTTTCTTT. It codes for CASGLGTGTIEAFF.

The chain uses TRBV6-1 and TRBJ1-5; D call uncertain. The CDR3 extends over 15 amino acids. Germline CDR1 is MNHNS and CDR2 is SASEGT. Trimming pared 1 base from V and 7 bases from J, leaving 14 bases between. The CDR3 is CASSEGERGNQPQHF. In nucleotides, the CDR3 is TGTGCCAGCAGTGAAGGAGAGCGAGGGAACCAGCCCCAGCATTTT.

This clone appeared once. The DNA of the CDR3 is TGTGCCAGCAGACCAGACAGGGGGCGCGAAAATGAGCAGTTCTTC. Translation gives CASRPDRGRENEQFF. The gene calls are TRBV27 and TRBJ2-1; TRBD1 matches at 10 bases. Germline loops: CDR1 MNHEY, CDR2 SMNVEV (reference sequence). V lost 6 bases, J lost 7 bases, and 9 bases stayed unmatched. This CDR3 region has 15 residues.

This chain links TRBV11-1 with TRBJ2-3; 7 bases align to TRBD2. Trimming cost V 5 bases and J 1 base; bases outside gene matches: 6. There are 15 residues in the CDR3. The germline CDR1 and CDR2 sequences are SGHAT and FQDESV (reference sequence). CDR3 sequence reads: CASSPRGGGTDTQYF. The CDR3 DNA follows: TGTGCCAGCAGCCCACGGGGAGGGGGCACAGATACGCAGTATTTT.

This sequence joins TRBV5-8 and TRBJ1-5, with 8 positions matching TRBD1. Germline loops: CDR1 SGHTS, CDR2 YDEGEE. This CDR3 has 16 residues. V trimming: 7 bases; J trimming: 3 bases; junction bases outside the gene matches: 12. The CDR3 DNA sequence: TGTGCCAGCGAAAGATGGACAGGGAGAGACAATCAGCCCCAGCATTTT. It translates to CASERWTGRDNQPQHF.

The chain links TRBV28 to TRBJ1-5; the match to TRBD1 covers 7 bases. V shed 6 bases and J 6 bases; nucleotides not matched to a gene: 11. Germline loops: CDR1 MDHEN, CDR2 SYDVKM. This CDR3 region has 15 residues. The CDR3 spells CASSLKGTVGQPQHF. CDR3 coding DNA: TGTGCCAGCAGCCTTAAAGGGACAGTGGGTCAGCCCCAGCATTTT.

The chain has TRBV7-2 and TRBJ1-5; D gene ambiguous. Germline-derived CDR1 and CDR2 are SGHTA and FQGNSA. CDR3 length: 15 residues. Trimming left V 3 bases short and J 0 bases short, with 9 bases between. CDR3 residues: CASSFLGNSNQPQHF. The CDR3 DNA sequence: TGTGCCAGCAGCTTTTTGGGCAATAGCAATCAGCCCCAGCATTTT.

The chain carries TRBV10-2 and TRBJ2-7, with D maybe TRBD1 (6 bases). CDR3 length: 12 residues. Deletions cut 2 bases from V and 6 bases from J, with 8 bases between. Germline V gene sequence: CDR1 WSHSY, CDR2 SAAADI. CDR3 amino acids: CASSETGFEQYF. The CDR3 bases are TGCGCCAGCAGTGAGACAGGGTTCGAGCAGTACTTC.

This clone was seen a single time. The chain joins TRBV6-5 to TRBJ2-2; 14 positions match TRBD2. The CDR3 totals 14 residues. The ends lost 10 bases at V and 6 bases at J; junction bases unmatched: 4. Germline CDR1 and CDR2: MNHEY and SVGAGI. CDR3 nucleotide sequence: TGTGCCACCCGACTAGCGGGAGGGCCCGGGGAGCTGTTTTTT. Its protein is CATRLAGGPGELFF.

The chain couples TRBV7-2 to TRBJ2-1, with 11 nucleotides matching TRBD2. The CDR3 has 14 residues. Per germline, CDR1 SGHTA and CDR2 FQGNSA. V lost 5 bases to trimming and J lost 6 bases; unmatched junction nucleotides: 3. The CDR3 here is CASSNSGRVNEQFF. The CDR3 DNA reads TGTGCCAGCAGCAATAGCGGGAGGGTCAATGAGCAGTTCTTC.

The J gene is TRBJ1-1, the V gene TRBV6-2 or TRBV6-3, with D possibly being TRBD1 (5 bases). Looked up from germline, CDR1 is MNHEY and CDR2 is SVGEGT. The ends were cut back, 2 bases at V and 1 base at J, with 17 bases in the middle. The CDR3 is 17 residues long. CDR3 sequence: CASSYGATRSSNTEAFF. The CDR3 region has the DNA TGTGCCAGCAGTTACGGGGCTACCCGGTCATCGAACACTGAAGCTTTCTTT.

The CDR3 region is CASSLELDTQYF. CDR3 DNA sequence: TGCGCCAGCAGCTTGGAACTGGATACGCAGTATTTT. V gene TRBV5-1 combines with J gene TRBJ2-3; D remains ambiguous. The CDR3 extends over 12 amino acids. The ends were cut back, 0 bases at V and 6 bases at J, with 5 bases in the middle. Germline lookup yields CDR1 SGHRS and CDR2 YFSETQ.

V usage is TRBV29-1 and J usage is TRBJ2-7; 8 nucleotides line up with TRBD2. The CDR3 runs 13 residues. J was trimmed by 4 bases and V by 7 bases; bases with no gene match: 9. Germline values: CDR1 SQVTM, CDR2 ANQGSEA. The DNA for the CDR3 is TGCAGCGCCAAGGGAGCGGGAGATTACGAGCAGTACTTC. Protein: CSAKGAGDYEQYF.

The table lists this clone with a few counts. The chain joins TRBV28 to TRBJ2-1, with 7 nucleotides matching TRBD1. J gave up 10 bases and V 6 bases, and 12 bases lay outside the gene matches. The germline V gene encodes CDR1 MDHEN and CDR2 SYDVKM. The CDR3 runs 14 residues. In DNA, the CDR3 is TGTGCCAGCAGAACACGACAGGGTTCAAGAGAGCAGTTCTTC. Residues: CASRTRQGSREQFF.

The chain links TRBV28 to TRBJ2-7; 8 bases match TRBD2. The V and J ends lost 2 bases and 7 bases, in that order; junction bases with no gene match: 7. The CDR3 consists of 14 residues. Germline CDR1 reads MDHEN; CDR2 reads SYDVKM. CDR3 nucleotides: TGTGCCAGCAGTTTAAGGCGGGGGGTAGGAGAGCAGTACTTC. It yields the protein CASSLRRGVGEQYF.

The genes are TRBV11-2 and TRBJ2-5, with D perhaps matching TRBD2 (7 bases). Per the germline V gene, CDR1 is SGHAT and CDR2 is FQNNGV. The CDR3 contains 15 residues. V dropped 0 bases and J dropped 4 bases, with 12 bases sitting between them. Here the CDR3 reads CASSLDRGGGETQYF. In DNA form, the CDR3 reads TGTGCCAGCAGCTTAGATCGGGGAGGGGGAGAGACCCAGTACTTC. The variable domain in full, completed from reference TRBV11-2 and TRBJ2-5, reads EAGVAQSPRYKIIEKRQSVAFWCNPISGHATLYWYQQILGQGPKLLIQFQNNGVVDDSQLPKDRFSAERLKGVDSTLKIQPAKLEDSAVYLCASSLDRGGGETQYFGPGTRLLVL.